The subject of this entry is one T cell receptor beta chain. The antigen it binds to is not known. No per-base quality is available; no much larger clone lies one base away. Receptor libraries were prepared by the immunoSEQ multiplex PCR assay. TCRdb carries this immuneACCESS record with in-frame sequences only. Its versions omit some clonotypes, under half of them owing to an unresolved V gene in the studies checked, with the rest unexplained. The sample records about 32,000 clones, approximately 90% of which are singletons. The ten top clones hold 0.8% to 0.95% of the sample. The sample is drawn from a study of T cells in narcolepsy listed by TCRdb under 2018. For the wider study: Healthy control donors were enrolled in the study alongside patients who had narcolepsy type 1 or type 2 (NT1, NT2). Autoreactive T cells targeting hypocretin neuron self-antigens (hypocretin, TRIB2) were sought in narcolepsy patients, and TCR Vbeta sequencing was used to track clonotypes in blood and CSF.

Study-level results and caveats: Autoreactive clonotypes were reported to be detected serially in the blood of the same patients and of different patients, but not in the blood of healthy controls. Numbers of sequenced blood memory CD4+ clonotypes were comparable, with averages of about 41,000 in patients and approximately 33,000 in controls. In plots comparing CSF and blood CD4+ T cell clonotypes from the same patient, HCRT-specific and TRIB2-specific autoreactive clonotypes were highlighted. No sequences matching autoreactive T cell clones were contained in some blood memory CD4+ repertoires from patients and controls.

For TCR Vbeta sequencing, memory CD4+ T cells were sorted ex vivo from the peripheral blood of both healthy controls and narcolepsy patients. CDR1 MNHNS and CDR2 SASEGT are derived from the germline V gene. The CDR3 holds 14 amino acids from the cysteine to the phenylalanine. Only the CDR3 region is kept as DNA, spanning 42 bases read in frame from base 1. V is pared back by 5 bases and J by 2 bases, with 12 bases lying between the germline termini. The origin of this receptor is a human donor with narcolepsy. The sequenced material came from CD45RA- memory CD4+ T cells from PBMCs. The label giving this sample's cell subset or site can be read as: memory T cells sorted ex vivo from peripheral blood. Recombination connected TRBV6-1 to TRBJ1-1, and TRBD1 may be the D gene, going by 5 matching bases. The DNA sequence is as follows: TGTGCCAGCAGTCCTGGACAACGAAACACTGAAGCTTTCTTT. The translation is CASSPGQRNTEAFF.